This TCR beta chain was captured in a study of control samples from healthy donors and cancer patients. Germline lookup yields CDR1 SGDLS and CDR2 YYNGEE. V shed 4 bases and J shed 7 bases, with 18 bases lying between them. The CDR3 has 14 amino acids. Clones were read by immunoSEQ multiplex PCR, and TCRdb kept only the in-frame ones, dropping some. The table records around 130,000 clones, approximately 88% of them present only once. This clonotype was sampled from a man between 45 and 60 years old in good health. V and J are TRBV9 and TRBJ2-7, with D possibly called TRBD1 or TRBD2 (5 bases each). The material sequenced was blood. Written as DNA, the CDR3 is TGTGCCAGCAGCCGGGACGCCCCGGATCGGGAGCAGTACTTC. Its translation: CASSRDAPDREQYF.